This T cell receptor (beta chain) was sequenced for a study of blood T cell repertoires in COVID-19. The V segment lost 6 bases and the J segment 1 base; nucleotides outside the gene matches: 14. Germline loops: CDR1 DFQATT, CDR2 SNEGSKA (reference sequence). CDR3 length: 18 residues. Sequencing used immunoSEQ multiplex PCR; TCRdb keeps in-frame clones, though not all of them. This sample has roughly 210,000 clones, with about nine tenths found just once. What was sequenced was peripheral blood. This sequence was found in a man in his sixties or seventies with acute or convalescent COVID-19. V gene TRBV20-1 combines with J gene TRBJ2-1, with TRBD2 identical over 11 bases. The CDR3 here is CSASLVLAGARSYNEQFF. CDR3 in DNA: TGCAGTGCCAGTTTGGTACTAGCGGGAGCGAGATCCTACAATGAGCAGTTCTTC.